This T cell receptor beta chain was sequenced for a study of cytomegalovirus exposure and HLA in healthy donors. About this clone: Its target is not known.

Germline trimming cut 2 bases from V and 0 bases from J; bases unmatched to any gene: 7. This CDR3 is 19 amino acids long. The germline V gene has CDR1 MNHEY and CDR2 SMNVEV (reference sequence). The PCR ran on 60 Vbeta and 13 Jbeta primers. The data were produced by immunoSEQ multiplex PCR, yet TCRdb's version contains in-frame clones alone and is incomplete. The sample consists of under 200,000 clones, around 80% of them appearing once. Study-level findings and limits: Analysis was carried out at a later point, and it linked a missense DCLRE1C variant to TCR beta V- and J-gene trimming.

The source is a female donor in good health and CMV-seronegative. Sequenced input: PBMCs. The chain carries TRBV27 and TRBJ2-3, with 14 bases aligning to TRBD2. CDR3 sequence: CASSLGLTSGRESTDTQYF. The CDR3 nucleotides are TGTGCCAGCAGTTTAGGGTTGACTAGCGGGAGGGAAAGCACAGATACGCAGTATTTT.